This TCR beta chain came from a study of shared clonotypes between healthy human individuals. Study as a whole: Each donor's CD8 memory used one plate, CD8 naive two, each CD4 subset three.

In regard to this clone: As yet, its antigen is unknown.

Deep-level running was used for the assay. The data were produced by immunoSEQ multiplex PCR, yet TCRdb's version contains in-frame clones alone and is incomplete. Among millions of clones listed, 90% to 95% were seen once. Trimming stripped 5 bases from V and 3 bases from J, with 13 bases between. This CDR3 has 14 residues. Germline CDR1 and CDR2: MDHEN and SYDVKM. Points from the study as a whole: Sharing across four donors was seen in roughly 5.2% of naive CD4 clonotypes.

The CD4+ fraction was divided into a CD45RA+ naive subset and a CD45RA-negative memory subset. Sequenced sample: naive CD4+ T cells from PBMCs. The subset here: CD45RA+ positively selected. This clonotype was obtained from a man between 18 and 35 years old in good health. Some clones in this sample may be carry-over from other donors' samples. V gene TRBV28 combines with J gene TRBJ1-1; tentative D call: TRBD1 (6 bases). CDR3 sequence: CASSLGAHHTEAFF. The CDR3 DNA reads as TGTGCCAGCAGTCTGGGGGCGCATCACACTGAAGCTTTCTTT.